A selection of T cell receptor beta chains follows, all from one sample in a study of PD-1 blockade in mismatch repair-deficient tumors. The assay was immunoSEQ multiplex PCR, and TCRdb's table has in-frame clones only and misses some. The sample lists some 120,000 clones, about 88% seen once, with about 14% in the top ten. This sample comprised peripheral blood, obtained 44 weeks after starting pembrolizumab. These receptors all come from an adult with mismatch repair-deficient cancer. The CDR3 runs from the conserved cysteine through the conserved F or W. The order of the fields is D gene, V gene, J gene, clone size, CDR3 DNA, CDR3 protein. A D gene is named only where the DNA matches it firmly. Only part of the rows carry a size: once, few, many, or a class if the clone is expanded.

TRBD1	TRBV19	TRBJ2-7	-	TGTGCCAGTAGTTTGGGACAGGGGTTGTACGAGCAGTACTTC	CASSLGQGLYEQYF
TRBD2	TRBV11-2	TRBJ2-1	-	TGTGCCAGCAGTGTGACTAGCGGGGGGGTTTACAATGAGCAGTTCTTC	CASSVTSGGVYNEQFF
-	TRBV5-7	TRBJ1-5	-	TGTGCCAGCACCCCACCCGGGAGGTATAGCAATCAGCCCCAGCATTTT	CASTPPGRYSNQPQHF
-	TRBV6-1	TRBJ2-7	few	TGTGCCAGCAGGACAGACTACGAGCAGTACTTC	CASRTDYEQYF
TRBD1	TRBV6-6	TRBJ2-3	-	TGTGCCAGCGGTTACCGGGACAGGGGTGCAGATACGCAGTATTTT	CASGYRDRGADTQYF
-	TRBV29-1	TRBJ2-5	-	TGCAGCGCTCCGGGGAGAGTGCGGGGACAAGAGACCCAGTACTTC	CSAPGRVRGQETQYF
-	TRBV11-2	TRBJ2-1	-	TGTGCCAGCAGCCTCTTTGGGGCCGTTGACAATGAGCAGTTCTTC	CASSLFGAVDNEQFF
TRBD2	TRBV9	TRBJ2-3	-	TGTGCCAGCAGCGGTTCGGGGAGGGCGGCAGATACGCAGTATTTT	CASSGSGRAADTQYF
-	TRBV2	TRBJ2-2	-	TGTGCCAGCAACGCAGTGAACACCGGGGAGCTGTTTTTT	CASNAVNTGELFF
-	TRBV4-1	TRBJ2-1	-	TGCGCCAGCAGCCAAGCCCTGGACAGTGTGGTTGAGCAGTTCTTC	CASSQALDSVVEQFF
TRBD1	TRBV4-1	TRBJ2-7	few	TGCGCCAGCAGCCAAGTGACAGGGGGCCGTTACGAGCAGTACTTC	CASSQVTGGRYEQYF
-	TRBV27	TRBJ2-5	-	TGTGCCAGCAGTTTACGGGAAAAGGAGACCCAGTACTTC	CASSLREKETQYF
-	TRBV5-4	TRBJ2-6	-	TGTGCCAGCAGCTTGGGGGGGGCGCAAGGGGCCAACGTCCTGACTTTC	CASSLGGAQGANVLTF
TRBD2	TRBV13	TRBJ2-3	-	TGTGCCAGCAGCTTAGGAGGGAGGGCCCGTTCTCTGTATTTT	CASSLGGRARSLYF
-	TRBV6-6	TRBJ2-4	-	TGTGCCAGCAGTTACGGTTCGGGGCTAACCAAAAACATTCAGTACTTC	CASSYGSGLTKNIQYF
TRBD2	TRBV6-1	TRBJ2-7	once	TGTGCCAGCAGTGAAGTAGCGGGAGCCCCATACGAGCAGTACTTC	CASSEVAGAPYEQYF
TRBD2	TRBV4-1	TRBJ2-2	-	TGCGCCAGCAGCCAAACACCAGGGACTAGCGTCGGGGAGCTGTTTTTT	CASSQTPGTSVGELFF
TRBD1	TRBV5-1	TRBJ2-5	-	TGCGCCAGCAAACCGACAGGGGAGGCCAGTTTCTGGTACTTC	CASKPTGEASFWYF
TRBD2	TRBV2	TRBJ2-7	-	TGTGCCAGCAAAGCGGGAGGCGGATACGAGCAGTACTTC	CASKAGGGYEQYF
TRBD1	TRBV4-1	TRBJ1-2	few	TGCGCCAGCAGCCAAGAGGGACAGGGTAATGGCTACACCTTC	CASSQEGQGNGYTF
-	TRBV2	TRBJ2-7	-	TGTGCCAGCAGTCCCCAAGAGGGGGTCGAGCAGTACTTC	CASSPQEGVEQYF
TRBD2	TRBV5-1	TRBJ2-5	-	TGCGCCAGCAGCTCTGGACTAGCGGGTGCAGAGACCCAGTACTTC	CASSSGLAGAETQYF
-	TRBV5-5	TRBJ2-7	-	TGTGCCAGCAGCTGGCACGGGACCTTCGCTTCCTACGAGCAGTACTTC	CASSWHGTFASYEQYF
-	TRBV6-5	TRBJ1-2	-	TGTGCCAGCAGTGACCCTGGGTCGGGTGGCTACACCTTC	CASSDPGSGGYTF
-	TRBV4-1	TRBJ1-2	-	TGCGCCAGCAGCCAACCCAGACAGAGGTCCGGGGGCTACACCTTC	CASSQPRQRSGGYTF
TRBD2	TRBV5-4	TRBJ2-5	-	TGCGCCAGCAGCCAAGGGACTACGAGGACTGTAGAGACCCAGTACTTC	CASSQGTTRTVETQYF
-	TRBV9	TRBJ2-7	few	TGTGCCAGCAGCGTAGGATTCTCAGGGGTCCGCTACGAGCAGTACTTC	CASSVGFSGVRYEQYF
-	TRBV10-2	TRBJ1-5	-	TGCGCCAGCATGGCCAGCAATCAGCCCCAGCATTTT	CASMASNQPQHF
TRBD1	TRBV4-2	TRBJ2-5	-	TGTGCCAGCAGCCCCTTATACCAGGGGGCCGGAGAGACCCAGTACTTC	CASSPLYQGAGETQYF
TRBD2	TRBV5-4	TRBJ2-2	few	TGTGCCAGCAGCTCGGGAGGTAGCACCGGGGAGCTGTTTTTT	CASSSGGSTGELFF
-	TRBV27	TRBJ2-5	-	TGTGCCAGCAGTTTTACGTACCAAGAGACCCAGTACTTC	CASSFTYQETQYF
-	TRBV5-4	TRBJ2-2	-	TGTGCCAGCAGCTTGAGGACGGGAGACACTGGGGAGCTGTTTTTT	CASSLRTGDTGELFF
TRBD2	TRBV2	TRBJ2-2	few	TGTGCCAGCAGGACTAGCGGAGCAACCGGGGAGCTGTTTTTT	CASRTSGATGELFF
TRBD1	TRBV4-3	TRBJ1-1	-	TGCGCCAGCAGCCAAAGTTCGGCCGCAGGGGGCTCGGGTGAAGCTTTCTTT	CASSQSSAAGGSGEAFF
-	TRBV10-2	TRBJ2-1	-	TGCGCCAGTTCCTCATACAATGAGCAGTTCTTC	CASSSYNEQFF
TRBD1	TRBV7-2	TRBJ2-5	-	TGTGCCAGCAGCACGGACAGGGGCTGGGAGACCCAGTACTTC	CASSTDRGWETQYF
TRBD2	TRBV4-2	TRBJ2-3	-	TGTGCCAGCCAAGACGGCGGGAGAGACTCAGATACGCAGTATTTT	CASQDGGRDSDTQYF
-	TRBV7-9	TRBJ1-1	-	TGTGCCAGCAGCCCCCCAACAGGGAAGAACACTGAAGCTTTCTTT	CASSPPTGKNTEAFF
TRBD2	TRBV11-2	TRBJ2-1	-	TGTGCCAGCAGCTTACGAGAGCGGGAGGTCTACAATGAGCAGTTCTTC	CASSLREREVYNEQFF
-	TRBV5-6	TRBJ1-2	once	TGTGCCAGCAGCTTTTCATCCGGAGACGGCTATGGCTACACCTTC	CASSFSSGDGYGYTF
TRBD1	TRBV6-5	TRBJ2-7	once	TGTGCCAGCAGCGCGGACAGGGCCACGAGGGACGAGCAGTACTTC	CASSADRATRDEQYF
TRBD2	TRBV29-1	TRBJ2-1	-	TGCAGCGTTGAAGAGAGGCTAGCGGGAACAAATACCTACAATGAGCAGTTCTTC	CSVEERLAGTNTYNEQFF
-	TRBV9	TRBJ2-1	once	TGTGCCAGCAGCGTAGGTGGAATCTACAATGAGCAGTTCTTC	CASSVGGIYNEQFF
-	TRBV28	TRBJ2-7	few	TGTGCCAGCAGTTCACCATACGAGCAGTACTTC	CASSSPYEQYF
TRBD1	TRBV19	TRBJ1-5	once	TGTGCCAGTAGTATTGGGGGCAGGGGGCAACAGCCCCAGCATTTT	CASSIGGRGQQPQHF
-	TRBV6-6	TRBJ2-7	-	TGTGCCAGCAGTTACTCGATAGGCAACTACGAGCAGTACTTC	CASSYSIGNYEQYF
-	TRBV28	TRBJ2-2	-	TGTGCCAGCACCCGGGGGACCTTCACCGCCGGGGAGCTGTTTTTT	CASTRGTFTAGELFF
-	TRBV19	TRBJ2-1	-	TGTGCCAGTAGTATCTACCCTGAATCCTACAATGAGCAGTTCTTC	CASSIYPESYNEQFF
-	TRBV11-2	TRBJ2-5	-	TGTGCCAGCAGCTTAGGGGCGGTAGGGAGTACCTGGGGAGAGACCCAGTACTTC	CASSLGAVGSTWGETQYF
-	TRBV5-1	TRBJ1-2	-	TGCGCCAGCAGCTTGACGCCCGACCGGGGCCGGAACTATGGCTACACCTTC	CASSLTPDRGRNYGYTF
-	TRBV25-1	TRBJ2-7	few	TGTGCCAGCAGTGAAGGGGGGGCGCTGGGGGAGCAGTACTTC	CASSEGGALGEQYF
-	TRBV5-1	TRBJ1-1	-	TGCGCCAGCAGCTTGGCATTACCAGCCGAGGACACTGAAGCTTTCTTT	CASSLALPAEDTEAFF
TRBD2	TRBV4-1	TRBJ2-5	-	TGCGCCAGCAGCCAAGTTGACGGGAGGGCGCAAGAGACCCAGTACTTC	CASSQVDGRAQETQYF
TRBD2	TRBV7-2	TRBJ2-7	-	TGTGCCAGCAGCCAACTAGCGGAGGGGGTGGGCGAGCAGTACTTC	CASSQLAEGVGEQYF
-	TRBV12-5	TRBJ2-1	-	TGTGCTAGTGGTTTATTTATCGGGTCCTATGGCGATGAGCAGTTCTTC	CASGLFIGSYGDEQFF